What follows is one T cell receptor (beta chain) and its context. This sample stems from a study of blood T cell repertoires in COVID-19. Across the whole study: Symptom resolution, clearance, or two negative PCRs marked donors in Cohort 3 as recovered. PBMCs, B-cell-depleted T cells, or T cells provided the cDNA or gDNA that made up the material.

Germline-derived CDR1 and CDR2 are SGDLS and YYNGEE. Trimming cost V 3 bases and J 0 bases; bases outside gene matches: 4. There are 16 residues in the CDR3. TCRdb's copy holds only in-frame clones and misses some; the assay was immunoSEQ multiplex PCR. The table lists roughly 200,000 clones, about 88% of them singletons, with approximately 25% in the top ten. The genes are TRBV9 and TRBJ2-1; 9 nucleotides line up with TRBD2. Sequenced input: PBMCs or T cells enriched from blood (not recorded which). The clonotype comes from a woman aged 40 to 50 in a cohort exposed to, infected with or recovered from COVID-19 (not recorded which). CDR3 DNA sequence: TGTGCCAGCAGCGCGACTAGCGGAAGCTCCTACAATGAGCAGTTCTTC. It is translated as CASSATSGSSYNEQFF.